This entry describes one T cell receptor beta chain. Within the sample, other DNA sequences also encode this same CDR3. The CDR3 spans 15 residues. V was pared by 4 bases and J by 8 bases, with 5 bases of the junction left unmatched. The V gene's germline CDR1 is MNHEY and CDR2 SMNVEV (reference sequence). The table came from immunoSEQ multiplex PCR; TCRdb's copy has only in-frame clones and leaves some out. The sample lists about 210,000 clones; roughly 81% were seen once. This sample is drawn from a study of blood T cell repertoires in COVID-19. For the study at large: COVID-19 samples, acute and convalescent, were from the United States, Italy and Spain. Nucleic acid was either cDNA or gDNA, and it came from T cells, B-cell-depleted T cells, or PBMCs.

The sequenced sample consisted of peripheral blood. V usage is TRBV27 and J usage is TRBJ2-1; 13 positions match TRBD2. The receptor's source is a woman in her forties or fifties with active or convalescent COVID-19. CDR3: CASSSGLAGSYEQFF. The CDR3 bases are TGTGCCAGCAGTTCGGGACTAGCGGGATCTTATGAGCAGTTCTTC.